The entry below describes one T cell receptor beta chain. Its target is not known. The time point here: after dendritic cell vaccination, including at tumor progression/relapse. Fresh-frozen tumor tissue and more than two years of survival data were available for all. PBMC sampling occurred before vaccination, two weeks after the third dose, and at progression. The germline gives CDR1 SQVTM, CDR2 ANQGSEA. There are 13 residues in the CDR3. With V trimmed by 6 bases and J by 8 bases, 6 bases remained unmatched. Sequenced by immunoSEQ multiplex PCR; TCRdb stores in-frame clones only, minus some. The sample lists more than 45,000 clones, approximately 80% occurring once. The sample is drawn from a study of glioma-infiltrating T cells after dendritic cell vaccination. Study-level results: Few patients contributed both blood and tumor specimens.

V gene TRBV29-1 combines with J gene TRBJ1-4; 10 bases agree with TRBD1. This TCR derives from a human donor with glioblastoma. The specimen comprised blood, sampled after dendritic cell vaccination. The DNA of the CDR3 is TGCAGCGTCAGGTGGACAGGGGGAGAAAAACTGTTTTTT. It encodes CSVRWTGGEKLFF.